This T cell receptor beta chain derives from a study of blood T cell repertoires in COVID-19. Study at large: The origin of the acute and convalescent COVID-19 samples was the United States, Italy and Spain.

Unmatched junction bases numbered 4, after V lost 6 bases and J lost 2 bases. CDR1 is MDHEN and CDR2 is SYDVKM in the germline V gene. This CDR3 region has 14 residues. Researchers sorted participants into cohorts using their self-reported clinical history. Two negative PCRs, clearance, or symptom resolution were required of recovered Cohort 3 donors. As originally analysed: Researchers report that nucleated cell counts were estimated from reference gene primer amplification. The table came from immunoSEQ multiplex PCR; TCRdb's copy has only in-frame clones and leaves some out. V, J and clone size were drawn from that table, and D and trimming were deduced from the DNA. The table lists about 410,000 clones, roughly 88% of them singletons.

Sequenced material: PBMCs or T cells enriched from blood (not recorded which). This clonotype originated in a man younger than 30 who had recovered from COVID-19. The J gene is TRBJ2-1, the V gene TRBV28, with 7 bases fitting TRBD1. The chain's CDR3 is CASRNRGAYNEQFF. The CDR3 nucleotides are TGTGCCAGCAGGAACAGGGGCGCCTACAATGAGCAGTTCTTC.